The rows below give T cell receptor beta chains drawn from one sample of a study of T cells in Graves' hyperthyroidism and ophthalmopathy. Each CDR3 protein is one row after TCRdb ran MiXCR on the multiplex PCR reads. The sample yields 480,000 or so distinct CDR3 sequences, 40% to 50% seen once. The material sequenced was peripheral blood or thyroid tissue (not recorded which). These TCRs come from an adult woman with Graves' disease, either hyperthyroidism or ophthalmopathy (not recorded which). Both conserved end residues are part of each CDR3. Fields, in order: V gene, J gene, D gene, clone size, CDR3 DNA, CDR3 protein. D genes are given only for firm matches. Not all rows give a size; the values are once, few, many and, for expanded clones, a class.

V gene: TRBV27; J gene: TRBJ2-6; D gene: NA; clone size: few; CDR3 DNA: TGTGCCAGCAGTAGAAGTGGGGGGGCCAACGTCCTGACTTTC; CDR3 protein: CASSRSGGANVLTF
V gene: TRBV9; J gene: TRBJ2-2; D gene: TRBD2; clone size: many; CDR3 DNA: TGTGCCAGCGATCCGTGGGGGGGCACCGGGGAGCTGTTTTTT; CDR3 protein: CASDPWGGTGELFF
V gene: TRBV2; J gene: TRBJ1-6; D gene: NA; clone size: NA; CDR3 DNA: TGTGCCAGCAGTAAGGGTAATAATTCACCCCTCCACTTT; CDR3 protein: CASSKGNNSPLHF
V gene: TRBV20-1; J gene: TRBJ1-4; D gene: NA; clone size: many; CDR3 DNA: TGCAGTGCTAGAGAAATAAATGAAAAACTGTTTTTT; CDR3 protein: CSAREINEKLFF
V gene: TRBV12-3/TRBV12-4; J gene: TRBJ1-1; D gene: NA; clone size: medium-sized; CDR3 DNA: TGTGCCAGCAGTTTAGGGATCGTGGGAGCTTTCTTT; CDR3 protein: CASSLGIVGAFF
V gene: TRBV7-2; J gene: TRBJ1-2; D gene: NA; clone size: many; CDR3 DNA: TGTGCCAGCAGCTTAGTACCCAGGGCGCGGGTGCCGGACGGCTACACCTTC; CDR3 protein: CASSLVPRARVPDGYTF
V gene: TRBV20-1; J gene: TRBJ2-7; D gene: NA; clone size: NA; CDR3 DNA: TGCAGTGCTAGATCCGGGACATCAGCCTACGAGCAGTACTTC; CDR3 protein: CSARSGTSAYEQYF
V gene: TRBV2; J gene: TRBJ1-1; D gene: TRBD1; clone size: once; CDR3 DNA: TGTGCCAGCAGCAGCGGGACAGACGAAGCTTTCTTT; CDR3 protein: CASSSGTDEAFF
V gene: TRBV12-5; J gene: TRBJ2-5; D gene: NA; clone size: many; CDR3 DNA: TGTGCTAGTGCCTTGGAGGTTGAGACCCAGTACTTC; CDR3 protein: CASALEVETQYF
V gene: TRBV12-3/TRBV12-4; J gene: TRBJ1-6; D gene: TRBD1; clone size: many; CDR3 DNA: TGTGCCAGCAGTCAGGACAGGGGGAATTCACCCCTCCACTTT; CDR3 protein: CASSQDRGNSPLHF
V gene: TRBV29-1; J gene: TRBJ1-2; D gene: NA; clone size: NA; CDR3 DNA: TGCAGCGGCGGAACAGGGTCGGGCTACACCTTC; CDR3 protein: CSGGTGSGYTF
V gene: TRBV20-1; J gene: TRBJ1-5; D gene: TRBD1; clone size: NA; CDR3 DNA: TGCAGTGCTAGAGTTACGGACAGGGAGAATCAGCCCCAGCATTTT; CDR3 protein: CSARVTDRENQPQHF